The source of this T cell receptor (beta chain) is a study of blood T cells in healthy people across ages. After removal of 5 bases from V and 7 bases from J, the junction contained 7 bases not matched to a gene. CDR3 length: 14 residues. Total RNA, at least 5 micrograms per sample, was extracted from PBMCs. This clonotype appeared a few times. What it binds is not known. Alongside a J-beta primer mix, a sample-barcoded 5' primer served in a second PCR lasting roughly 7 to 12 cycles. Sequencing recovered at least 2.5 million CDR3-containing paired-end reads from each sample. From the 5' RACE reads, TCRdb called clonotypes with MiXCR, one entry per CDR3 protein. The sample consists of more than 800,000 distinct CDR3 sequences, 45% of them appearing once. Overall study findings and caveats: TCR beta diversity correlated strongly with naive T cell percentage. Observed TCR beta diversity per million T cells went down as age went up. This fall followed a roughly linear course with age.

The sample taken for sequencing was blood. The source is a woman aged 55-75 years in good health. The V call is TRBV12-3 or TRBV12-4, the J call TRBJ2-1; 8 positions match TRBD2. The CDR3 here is CASSGSGSLNEQFF. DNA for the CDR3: TGTGCCAGCAGTGGGAGCGGGAGCCTAAATGAGCAGTTCTTC.